The rows below give T cell receptor beta chains drawn from one sample of a study of T cells after yellow fever vaccination. TCRdb used MiXCR to reprocess the 5' RACE reads, holding one entry per CDR3 protein. This sample has around 600,000 distinct CDR3 sequences, with about 12% found just once. The specimen was PBMCs, collected on the day of the yellow fever booster vaccination. The source is a man between 25 and 39 years old who received the YFV17D yellow fever vaccine. The CDR3 runs from the conserved cysteine through the conserved F or W. A D gene is named only where the DNA matches it firmly. Clone size is shown for a subset of rows, as once, few, many or a class of expanded clone.

CDR3aa,CDR3nt,v_gene,abundance,j_gene,d_gene
CASSLRDLGLATNEKLFF,TGTGCCAGCAGTCTCCGGGACCTGGGACTTGCAACTAATGAAAAACTGTTTTTT,TRBV6-2/TRBV6-3,few,TRBJ1-4,-
CASSSSLGSSYEQYF,TGCGCCAGCAGCTCCTCCCTGGGGAGCTCCTACGAGCAGTACTTC,TRBV5-1,many,TRBJ2-7,-
CATERTALDTQYF,TGTGCCACCGAGCGGACAGCCTTAGATACGCAGTATTTT,TRBV6-1,once,TRBJ2-3,-
CASSQGLAGEETQYF,TGTGCCAGCAGCCAAGGACTAGCGGGAGAGGAGACCCAGTACTTC,TRBV3-1,many,TRBJ2-5,TRBD2
CARTTGNNGQYF,TGCGCCAGGACGACAGGAAACAATGGGCAGTACTTC,TRBV5-1,few,TRBJ2-7,-
CASSPPMGEAYEQYF,TGTGCCAGCAGCCCCCCCATGGGCGAAGCCTACGAGCAGTACTTC,TRBV5-5,-,TRBJ2-7,-
CASSLDGPGEYNEQFF,TGCGCCAGCAGCTTAGACGGGCCAGGAGAATACAATGAGCAGTTCTTC,TRBV5-1,few,TRBJ2-1,-
CASSLVTGGPSTDTQYF,TGTGCCAGCAGCTTGGTAACGGGAGGCCCAAGCACAGATACGCAGTATTTT,TRBV7-6,-,TRBJ2-3,TRBD2
CASSGTGSSTEAFF,TGTGCCAGCAGTGGGACAGGGAGCTCCACTGAAGCTTTCTTT,TRBV6-1,few,TRBJ1-1,TRBD1
CASSTGYTEAFF,TGTGCCAGCAGTACAGGGTACACTGAAGCTTTCTTT,TRBV7-9,few,TRBJ1-1,-
CASAELYEQYF,TGTGCTAGTGCCGAACTCTACGAGCAGTACTTC,TRBV12-5,few,TRBJ2-7,-
CATGQEDSYNEQFF,TGTGCCACCGGGCAGGAGGACTCCTACAATGAGCAGTTCTTC,TRBV15,few,TRBJ2-1,-
CASRKPRGGGAGNYGYTF,TGTGCCAGCAGAAAACCCCGAGGCGGAGGGGCGGGTAACTATGGCTACACCTTC,TRBV6-5,few,TRBJ1-2,-
CASSLAVFYEQYF,TGTGCCAGCAGCTTAGCGGTTTTCTACGAGCAGTACTTC,TRBV11-2,-,TRBJ2-7,-
CASSAGTGTVEQYF,TGCGCCAGCAGTGCCGGGACAGGGACTGTCGAGCAGTACTTC,TRBV10-1,-,TRBJ2-7,TRBD1
CASVSRDRGSPLHF,TGTGCCAGCGTGTCCCGGGACAGGGGTTCACCCCTCCACTTT,TRBV7-2,-,TRBJ1-6,TRBD1
CASKIDGAGGYTF,TGTGCCAGCAAGATCGATGGGGCCGGGGGCTACACCTTC,TRBV12-3/TRBV12-4,many,TRBJ1-2,-
CASSQDSKWAFF,TGTGCCAGCAGCCAAGACAGCAAATGGGCTTTCTTT,TRBV3-1,few,TRBJ1-1,-
CSARPPNSPLHF,TGCAGTGCTAGACCTCCGAATTCACCCCTCCACTTT,TRBV20-1,-,TRBJ1-6,-
CASSVGVYGYTF,TGTGCCAGCTCAGTGGGGGTCTATGGCTACACCTTC,TRBV3-1,many,TRBJ1-2,-
CASSQGGGELFF,TGTGCCAGCTCTCAGGGTGGCGGGGAGCTGTTTTTT,TRBV7-3,-,TRBJ2-2,-
CSAQQGSHYGYTF,TGCAGTGCACAACAGGGGTCACACTATGGCTACACCTTC,TRBV20-1,-,TRBJ1-2,TRBD1
CASTYQTRSRETQYF,TGTGCCAGCACCTATCAGACTAGGTCACGGGAGACCCAGTACTTC,TRBV6-1,few,TRBJ2-5,-
CASSSKTGGWDEQYF,TGTGCCAGCAGCTCAAAAACAGGGGGGTGGGACGAGCAGTACTTC,TRBV7-8,-,TRBJ2-7,TRBD1
CSVEDTQHMDEQFF,TGCAGCGTTGAAGACACCCAACATATGGATGAGCAGTTCTTC,TRBV29-1,few,TRBJ2-1,-
CASGLAGGPGNEQFF,TGTGCCAGCGGGCTAGCGGGAGGGCCAGGCAATGAGCAGTTCTTC,TRBV4-2,few,TRBJ2-1,TRBD2
CASSFPGAQPQHF,TGTGCCAGCAGCTTCCCAGGGGCTCAGCCCCAGCATTTT,TRBV7-8,few,TRBJ1-5,-
CSVDGDGSSTDTQYF,TGCAGCGTTGATGGGGACGGCTCTAGCACAGATACGCAGTATTTT,TRBV29-1,-,TRBJ2-3,-
CASIGSGQALSGANVLTF,TGTGCCAGCATAGGCTCGGGACAGGCCCTATCTGGGGCCAACGTCCTGACTTTC,TRBV11-1,few,TRBJ2-6,TRBD1
CASSLGSGAKTNTEAFF,TGCGCCAGCAGTTTGGGGTCGGGGGCGAAAACGAACACTGAAGCTTTCTTT,TRBV5-1,many,TRBJ1-1,-
CASAVTRDSWSGQFF,TGTGCTAGTGCCGTAACCCGGGACAGCTGGTCCGGGCAGTTCTTC,TRBV12-5,many,TRBJ2-1,TRBD1
CASTGTEETQYF,TGTGCCAGCACCGGGACGGAAGAGACCCAGTACTTC,TRBV3-1,few,TRBJ2-5,-
CAVNEQFF,TGTGCTGTCAATGAGCAGTTCTTC,TRBV27,-,TRBJ2-1,-
CASNGGRAGDTQYF,TGCGCCAGCAACGGCGGGAGGGCTGGAGATACGCAGTATTTT,TRBV5-1,few,TRBJ2-3,TRBD2
CASSRGPYEQYF,TGTGCCAGCAGTAGGGGCCCCTACGAGCAGTACTTC,TRBV5-1,many,TRBJ2-7,-
CASRPRDRMNTEAFF,TGTGCCAGCAGACCTAGGGATCGCATGAACACTGAAGCTTTCTTT,TRBV7-9,few,TRBJ1-1,-
CSAPGVAGVYEQYF,TGCAGTGCTCCCGGGGTAGCGGGAGTCTACGAGCAGTACTTC,TRBV20-1,-,TRBJ2-7,TRBD2
CACKEDRAKNIQYF,TGTGCCTGTAAAGAAGACAGAGCCAAAAACATTCAGTACTTC,TRBV30,many,TRBJ2-4,-
CWARVGYEREVRVYNEQFF,TGCTGGGCTAGGGTGGGGTATGAGCGGGAGGTCCGAGTATACAATGAGCAGTTCTTC,TRBV20-1,-,TRBJ2-1,TRBD2
CSAPAVIGRLAGFLVANEQFF,TGCAGTGCCCCCGCGGTCATAGGTCGACTAGCGGGTTTTCTAGTGGCCAATGAGCAGTTCTTC,TRBV20-1,-,TRBJ2-1,TRBD2